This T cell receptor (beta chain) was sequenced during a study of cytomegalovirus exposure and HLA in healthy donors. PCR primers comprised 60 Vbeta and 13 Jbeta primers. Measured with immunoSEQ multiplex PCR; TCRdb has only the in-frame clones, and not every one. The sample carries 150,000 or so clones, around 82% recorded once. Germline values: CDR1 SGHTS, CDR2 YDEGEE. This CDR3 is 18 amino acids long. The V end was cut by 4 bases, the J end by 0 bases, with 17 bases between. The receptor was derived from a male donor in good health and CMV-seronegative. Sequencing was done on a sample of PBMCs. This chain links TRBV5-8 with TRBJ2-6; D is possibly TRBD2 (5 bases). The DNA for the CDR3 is TGTGCCAGCAGCCCTCGGACTTCCTCAAACTCTGGGGCCAACGTCCTGACTTTC. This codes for CASSPRTSSNSGANVLTF.